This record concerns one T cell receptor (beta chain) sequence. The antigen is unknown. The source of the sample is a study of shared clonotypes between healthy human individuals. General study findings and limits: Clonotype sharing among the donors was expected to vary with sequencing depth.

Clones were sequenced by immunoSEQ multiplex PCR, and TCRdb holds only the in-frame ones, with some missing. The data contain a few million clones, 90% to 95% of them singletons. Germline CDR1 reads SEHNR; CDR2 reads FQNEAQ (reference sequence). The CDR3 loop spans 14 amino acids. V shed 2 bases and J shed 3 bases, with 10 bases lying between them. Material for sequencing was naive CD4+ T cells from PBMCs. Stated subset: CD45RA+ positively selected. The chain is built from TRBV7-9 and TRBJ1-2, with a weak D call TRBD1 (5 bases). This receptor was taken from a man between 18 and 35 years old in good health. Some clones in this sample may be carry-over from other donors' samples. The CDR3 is CASSLQGFYYGYTF. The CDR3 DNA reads TGTGCCAGCAGCTTACAGGGATTCTACTATGGCTACACCTTC.